This TCR beta chain was recovered during a study of circulating and synovial CD4+ cells in juvenile arthritis. Study outcomes and limitations: Diversity here was lower than in bulk blood CD4 cells. CPL versus bulk CD4 samples: T cell genome counts differed by at least an order of magnitude. Traditional Vbeta family usage analysis missed the pathogenic-like versus bulk difference.

Sequencing was performed with immunoSEQ multiplex PCR; in TCRdb, only in-frame clones are kept and a portion is missing. The profile shows 35,000 or so clones, roughly 96% of them singletons. The CDR3 contains 14 residues. After removal of 5 bases from V and 5 bases from J, the junction contained 6 bases not matched to a gene. Germline V gene sequence: CDR1 MNHNS, CDR2 SASEGT. With regard to this clone: The antigen remains unidentified.

This receptor was taken from a human donor with juvenile idiopathic arthritis. The specimen sequenced was CD4+ T cells from blood. This chain joins TRBV6-1 and TRBJ2-7, with 10 bases that match TRBD1. CDR3 loop: CASSNPGQGNEQYF. The DNA of the CDR3 is TGTGCCAGCAGTAACCCGGGACAGGGGAACGAGCAGTACTTC.